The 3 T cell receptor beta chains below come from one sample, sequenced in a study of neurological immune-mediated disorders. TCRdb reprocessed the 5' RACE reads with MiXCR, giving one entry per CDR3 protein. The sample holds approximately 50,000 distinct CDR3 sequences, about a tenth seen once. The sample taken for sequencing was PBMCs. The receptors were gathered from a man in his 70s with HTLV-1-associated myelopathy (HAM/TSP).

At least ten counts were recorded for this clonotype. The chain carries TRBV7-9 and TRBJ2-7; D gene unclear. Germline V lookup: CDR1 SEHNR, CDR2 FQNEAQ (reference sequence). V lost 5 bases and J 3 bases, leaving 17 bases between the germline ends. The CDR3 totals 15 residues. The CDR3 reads CASSEGRELVYEQYF. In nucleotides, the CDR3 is TGTGCCAGCAGCGAAGGCCGCGAATTAGTCTACGAGCAGTACTTC.

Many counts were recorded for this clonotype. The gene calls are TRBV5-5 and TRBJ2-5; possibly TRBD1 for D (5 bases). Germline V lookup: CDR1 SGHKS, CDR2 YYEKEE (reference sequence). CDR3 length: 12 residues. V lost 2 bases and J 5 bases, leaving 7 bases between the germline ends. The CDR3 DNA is TGTGCCAGCAGCTTCCCAGGGGAGACCCAGTACTTC. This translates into CASSFPGETQYF.

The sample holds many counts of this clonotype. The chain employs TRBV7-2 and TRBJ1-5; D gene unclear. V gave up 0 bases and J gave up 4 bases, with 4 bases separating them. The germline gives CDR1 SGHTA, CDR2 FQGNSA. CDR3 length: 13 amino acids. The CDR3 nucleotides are TGTGCCAGCAGCTTAGCCGTAAATCAGCCCCAGCATTTT. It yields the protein CASSLAVNQPQHF.